The clone carrying this T cell receptor beta chain has a handful of counts. Its antigen remains unidentified. J lost 5 bases, V lost 4 bases, and 3 bases had no gene match. Germline lookup yields CDR1 MNHEY and CDR2 SMNVEV (reference sequence). CDR3 size: 14 residues. This sample is part of a study of beta chain features in type 1 diabetes. All sorted populations exceeded 98% purity. The study reverse transcribed the entire isolated RNA, so it sequenced expressed TCRB transcripts. The method was immunoSEQ multiplex PCR; TCRdb's version includes in-frame clones alone and lacks a portion of them. Of hundreds of thousands of clones detected, around 15% appear once; the ten largest clones hold just under 0.04%. Whole-study results and caveats: Sequencing used cDNA, and cells with high TCR expression could therefore be over-represented. Diminished insertions and augmented deletions at VDJ junctions characterized type 1 diabetes patients. In comparison with healthy donors, patients had naive, central memory and Treg TCRB repertoires that appeared more similar. All four CD4+ subsets from Type 1 diabetes patients carried moderately but significantly shorter TCRB CDR3s.

The rearrangement uses TRBV27 and TRBJ1-4, with TRBD1 matching over 8 bases. This receptor was taken from a man younger than 35 with type 1 diabetes. The sample comprised naive CD4+ T cells from blood. CDR3 in DNA: TGTGCCAGCAGTTCCGGGACAGGAAATGAAAAACTGTTTTTT. It codes for CASSSGTGNEKLFF.